This is a list of T cell receptor beta chains from one sample in a study of CD8+CD57+ T cells in acquired aplastic anemia. TCRdb used MiXCR to reprocess the reads, holding one entry per CDR3 protein. The repertoire holds roughly 300,000 distinct CDR3 sequences, with about 56% as singletons. The sequenced sample consisted of sorted CD4+, CD8+, or CD8+CD57+ T cells (not recorded which) from PBMCs. The source of these receptors is a human donor with severe aplastic anemia or a healthy control (not recorded which). Each CDR3 is given with its conserved first and last residue. The D gene is left open where the match is weak. Where a row states a size, it is once, few, many or the class of an expanded clone; other rows omit it.

v_call	clone_size	j_call	d_call	cdr3_aa	cdr3_nt
TRBV5-6	.	TRBJ2-3	TRBD2	CASSLIGTSPDTQYF	TGTGCCAGCAGCTTGATTGGGACTAGCCCAGATACGCAGTATTTT
TRBV24-1	.	TRBJ1-5	.	CATRVQPQHF	TGTGCCACCAGGGTTCAGCCCCAGCATTTT
TRBV7-6	.	TRBJ2-7	TRBD2	CASSLMTSGSYEQYF	TGTGCCAGCAGTTTAATGACTAGCGGTAGCTACGAGCAGTACTTC
TRBV11-2	once	TRBJ1-5	.	CASSLGEDQPQHF	TGTGCCAGCAGCTTAGGGGAGGATCAGCCCCAGCATTTT
TRBV7-2	few	TRBJ1-6	TRBD1	CASSLGAQGTRALHF	TGTGCCAGCAGCCTAGGGGCACAGGGGACGAGGGCCCTCCACTTT
TRBV7-8	once	TRBJ1-1	TRBD1	CASSSRTGAGMNTEAFF	TGTGCCAGCAGCTCGAGGACAGGGGCGGGAATGAACACTGAAGCTTTCTTT
TRBV15	.	TRBJ2-2	.	CATSRDRPGELFF	TGTGCCACCAGCAGAGATCGACCCGGGGAGCTGTTTTTT
TRBV9	.	TRBJ1-3	.	CASSVGWGNTIYF	TGTGCCAGCAGCGTAGGATGGGGGAACACCATATATTTT
TRBV20-1	many	TRBJ1-6	TRBD1	CSARAGGNSPLHF	TGCAGTGCTAGAGCAGGGGGTAATTCACCCCTCCACTTT
TRBV7-9	once	TRBJ2-2	TRBD2	CASSWTSGRRELFF	TGTGCCAGCAGCTGGACTAGCGGGAGAAGGGAGCTGTTTTTT
TRBV25-1	.	TRBJ2-1	TRBD1	CASSRGTAYNEQFF	TGTGCCAGCAGTCGTGGGACAGCGTACAATGAGCAGTTCTTC
TRBV7-6	.	TRBJ2-7	.	CASSQYREAYEQYF	TGTGCCAGCAGCCAGTACAGGGAAGCCTACGAGCAGTACTTC
TRBV5-8	many	TRBJ1-2	TRBD1	CASSLAGQGLNGYTF	TGTGCCAGCAGCTTGGCGGGACAGGGGCTGAATGGCTACACCTTC
TRBV12-3/TRBV12-4	many	TRBJ2-2	.	CASRRGGTGELFF	TGTGCCAGCCGGAGGGGGGGCACCGGGGAGCTGTTTTTT
TRBV25-1	many	TRBJ2-5	.	CASSEPQGYVQETQYF	TGTGCCAGCAGTGAACCGCAGGGTTACGTCCAAGAGACCCAGTACTTC
TRBV9	.	TRBJ2-1	.	CASSADTGGPGLEQFF	TGTGCCAGCAGCGCCGACACCGGGGGGCCAGGACTTGAGCAGTTCTTC
TRBV5-1	.	TRBJ2-2	TRBD1	CASSPGQVHGELFF	TGCGCCAGCAGCCCGGGACAGGTTCACGGGGAGCTGTTTTTT
TRBV5-1	many	TRBJ2-7	.	CASSLAGEGLYEQYF	TGCGCCAGCAGCTTGGCCGGTGAGGGTCTCTACGAGCAGTACTTC
TRBV15	.	TRBJ2-2	TRBD2	CATSRDRLAGATNTGELFF	TGTGCCACCAGCAGAGATAGGCTAGCGGGGGCCACGAACACCGGGGAGCTGTTTTTT
TRBV19	.	TRBJ1-2	.	CASSPGGANYGYTF	TGTGCCAGCAGTCCGGGGGGCGCTAACTATGGCTACACCTTC
TRBV7-2	.	TRBJ2-1	.	CASSLRIYNEQFF	TGTGCCAGCAGCTTAAGGATCTACAATGAGCAGTTCTTC
TRBV5-1	.	TRBJ2-7	.	CASSLGKVGAIYEQYF	TGCGCCAGCAGCTTGGGGAAGGTGGGGGCGATCTACGAGCAGTACTTC
TRBV10-1	few	TRBJ2-1	.	CASSESYLGNNEQFF	TGCGCCAGCAGTGAAAGTTATTTAGGGAACAATGAGCAGTTCTTC
TRBV7-2	few	TRBJ2-1	TRBD2	CASSSLAGGLGSYYNEQFF	TGTGCCAGCAGCTCACTAGCGGGGGGGCTAGGGTCCTACTACAATGAGCAGTTCTTC
TRBV2	.	TRBJ2-3	.	CASIAEPDTQYF	TGTGCCAGCATAGCGGAGCCAGATACGCAGTATTTT
TRBV10-1	.	TRBJ2-7	.	CASSVGGGLNEQYF	TGCGCCAGCAGTGTAGGGGGGGGCTTGAACGAGCAGTACTTC
TRBV7-2	many	TRBJ1-6	.	CASTGGPSGNSPLHF	TGTGCCTCAACGGGAGGGCCCTCGGGGAATTCACCCCTCCACTTT
TRBV7-2	.	TRBJ2-1	TRBD2	CASSLGRRLADHNEQFF	TGTGCCAGCAGCTTAGGTCGTCGACTAGCGGACCACAATGAGCAGTTCTTC
TRBV24-1	.	TRBJ2-1	.	CATSAQGSYNEQFF	TGTGCCACCAGTGCCCAGGGGTCCTACAATGAGCAGTTCTTC
TRBV6-7	.	TRBJ1-4	TRBD1	CASSGDSEKLFF	TGTGCCAGCAGCGGGGACAGCGAAAAACTGTTTTTT
TRBV7-6	few	TRBJ2-5	.	CASSPGQKGTQYF	TGTGCCAGCAGCCCCGGACAGAAGGGGACCCAGTACTTC
TRBV20-1	.	TRBJ2-7	.	CSARTAGADEQYF	TGCAGTGCTAGAACAGCTGGGGCCGACGAGCAGTACTTC
TRBV20-1	many	TRBJ2-5	TRBD1	CSARDHRGQETQYF	TGCAGTGCTAGAGATCACAGGGGACAAGAGACCCAGTACTTC
TRBV15	.	TRBJ1-6	.	CATSGTGKSSYNSPPHF	TGTGCCACCAGCGGAACAGGGAAGAGTTCCTATAATTCACCCCCCCACTTT
TRBV5-1	.	TRBJ1-2	TRBD1	CASSLRDRENYGYTF	TGTGCCAGCAGCTTGAGGGACAGGGAAAACTATGGCTACACCTTC
TRBV20-1	few	TRBJ2-5	TRBD2	CSASPLLAGGQETQYF	TGCAGTGCTAGCCCCTTACTAGCGGGGGGTCAAGAGACCCAGTACTTC
TRBV12-3/TRBV12-4	.	TRBJ2-2	.	CASSGADPDLTGELFF	TGTGCCAGCAGTGGGGCGGACCCGGACTTGACCGGGGAGCTGTTTTTT
TRBV7-2	.	TRBJ2-5	.	CASWGEGETQYF	TGTGCCAGCTGGGGGGAAGGAGAGACCCAGTACTTC
TRBV20-1	.	TRBJ2-5	.	CSGRGETQYF	TGCAGTGGGAGAGGAGAGACCCAGTACTTC
TRBV5-6	once	TRBJ1-2	.	CASSLGRTGGYTF	TGTGCCAGCAGCTTGGGGCGGACGGGGGGCTACACCTTC
TRBV6-6	many	TRBJ1-1	TRBD1	CASSYSGGQGPDTEAFF	TGTGCCAGCAGTTACTCGGGAGGACAGGGGCCGGACACTGAAGCTTTCTTT
TRBV13	.	TRBJ2-1	.	CASSLGTDNNEQFF	TGTGCCAGCAGCTTGGGGACGGATAACAATGAGCAGTTCTTC
TRBV2	many	TRBJ1-4	.	CASKPDEKLFF	TGTGCCAGCAAACCCGATGAAAAACTGTTTTTT
TRBV19	many	TRBJ2-2	TRBD1	CASMGQITGELFF	TGTGCCAGTATGGGACAGATCACCGGGGAGCTGTTTTTT
TRBV7-9	.	TRBJ1-1	.	CASSLDREAFF	TGTGCCAGCAGCTTAGACAGGGAAGCTTTCTTT
TRBV5-1	many	TRBJ1-1	.	CASSLVRGWTEAFF	TGCGCCAGCAGCTTGGTTCGGGGTTGGACTGAAGCTTTCTTT
TRBV7-3	.	TRBJ2-5	TRBD2	CASSLRGGGTSEQETQYF	TGTGCCAGCAGCTTAAGAGGGGGCGGGACTAGCGAACAAGAGACCCAGTACTTC